This TCR beta chain was recorded in a study of blood T cell repertoires in COVID-19. Between the trimmed V and J ends, which lost 7 bases and 4 bases, there was a span of 10 bases. The CDR3 has 12 residues. In the original processing: Researchers report that nucleated cell counts were estimated from reference gene primer amplification. Clones were sequenced by immunoSEQ multiplex PCR, and TCRdb holds only the in-frame ones, with some missing. V and J calls and clone size come straight from that table; D and trimming were deduced from the DNA. Altogether more than 35,000 clones are present, about 80% being singletons, with the ten largest covering around 17%.

The origin of this receptor is a man aged 70-80 years with acute or convalescent COVID-19. The sample consisted of peripheral blood. This chain connects TRBV12-3 or TRBV12-4 to TRBJ1-1; D is unclear. The CDR3 spells CASNKVGTEAFF. DNA for the CDR3: TGTGCCAGCAATAAAGTCGGCACTGAAGCTTTCTTT.